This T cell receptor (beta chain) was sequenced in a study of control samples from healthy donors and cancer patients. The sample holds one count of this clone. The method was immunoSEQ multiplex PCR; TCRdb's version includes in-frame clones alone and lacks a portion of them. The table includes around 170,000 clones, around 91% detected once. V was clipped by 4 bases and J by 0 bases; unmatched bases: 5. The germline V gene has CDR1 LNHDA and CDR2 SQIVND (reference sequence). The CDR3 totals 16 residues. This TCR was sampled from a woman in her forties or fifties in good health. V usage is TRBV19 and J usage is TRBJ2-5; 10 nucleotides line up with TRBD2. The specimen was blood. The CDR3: CASSRTAGGYQETQYF. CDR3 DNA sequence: TGTGCCAGTAGTAGAACAGCGGGGGGGTACCAAGAGACCCAGTACTTC.